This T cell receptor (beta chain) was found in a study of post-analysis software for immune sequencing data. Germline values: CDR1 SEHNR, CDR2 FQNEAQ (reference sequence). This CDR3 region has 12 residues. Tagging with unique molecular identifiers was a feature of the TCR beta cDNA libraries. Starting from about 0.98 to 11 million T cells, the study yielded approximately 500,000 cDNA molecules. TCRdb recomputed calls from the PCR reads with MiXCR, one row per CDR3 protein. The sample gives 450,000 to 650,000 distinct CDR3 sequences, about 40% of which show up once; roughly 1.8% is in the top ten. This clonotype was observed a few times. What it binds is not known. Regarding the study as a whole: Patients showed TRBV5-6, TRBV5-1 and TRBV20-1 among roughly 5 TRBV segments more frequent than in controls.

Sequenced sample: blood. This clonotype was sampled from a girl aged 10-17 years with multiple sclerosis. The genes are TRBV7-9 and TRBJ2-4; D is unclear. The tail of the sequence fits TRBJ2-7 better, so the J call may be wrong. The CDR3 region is CASSLAKYEQYF. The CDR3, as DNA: TGTGCCAGCAGCTTAGCGAAATACGAGCAGTACTTC.